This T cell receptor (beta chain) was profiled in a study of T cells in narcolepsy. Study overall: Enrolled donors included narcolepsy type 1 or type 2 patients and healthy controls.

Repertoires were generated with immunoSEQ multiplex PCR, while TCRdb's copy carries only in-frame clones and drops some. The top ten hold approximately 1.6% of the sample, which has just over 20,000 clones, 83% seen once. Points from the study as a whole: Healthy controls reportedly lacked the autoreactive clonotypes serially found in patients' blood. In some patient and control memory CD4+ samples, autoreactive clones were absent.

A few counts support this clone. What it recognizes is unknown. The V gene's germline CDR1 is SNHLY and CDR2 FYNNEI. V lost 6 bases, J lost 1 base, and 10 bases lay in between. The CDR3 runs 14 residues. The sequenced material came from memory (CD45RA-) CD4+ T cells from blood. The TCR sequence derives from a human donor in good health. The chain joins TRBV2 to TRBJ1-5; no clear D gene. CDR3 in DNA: TGTGCCAGCAGATGGGCGGGGAGCAATCAGCCCCAGCATTTT. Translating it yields CASRWAGSNQPQHF.